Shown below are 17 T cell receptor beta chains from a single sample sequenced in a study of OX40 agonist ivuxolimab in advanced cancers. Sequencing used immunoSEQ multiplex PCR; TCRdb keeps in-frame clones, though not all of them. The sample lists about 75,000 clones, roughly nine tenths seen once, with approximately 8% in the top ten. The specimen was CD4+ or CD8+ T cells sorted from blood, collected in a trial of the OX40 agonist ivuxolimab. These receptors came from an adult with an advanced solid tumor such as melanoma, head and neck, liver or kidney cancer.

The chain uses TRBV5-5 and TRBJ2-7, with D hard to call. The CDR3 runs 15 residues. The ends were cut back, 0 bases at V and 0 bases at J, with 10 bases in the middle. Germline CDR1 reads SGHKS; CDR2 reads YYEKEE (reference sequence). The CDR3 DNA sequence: TGTGCCAGCAGCTTGGCCGGGTTCAGCTCCTACGAGCAGTACTTC. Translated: CASSLAGFSSYEQYF.

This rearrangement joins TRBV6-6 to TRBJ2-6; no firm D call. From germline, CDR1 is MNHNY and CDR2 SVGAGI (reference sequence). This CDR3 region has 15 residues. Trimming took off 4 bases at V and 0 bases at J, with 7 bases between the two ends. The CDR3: CASSSQDSGANVLTF. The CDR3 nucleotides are TGTGCCAGCAGTTCCCAGGACTCTGGGGCCAACGTCCTGACTTTC.

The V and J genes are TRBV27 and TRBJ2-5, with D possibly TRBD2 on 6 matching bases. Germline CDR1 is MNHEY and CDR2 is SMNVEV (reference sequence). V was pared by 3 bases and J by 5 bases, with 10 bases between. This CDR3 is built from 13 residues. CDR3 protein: CASSLWGVETQYF. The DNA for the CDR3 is TGTGCCAGCAGTTTGTGGGGGGTTGAGACCCAGTACTTC.

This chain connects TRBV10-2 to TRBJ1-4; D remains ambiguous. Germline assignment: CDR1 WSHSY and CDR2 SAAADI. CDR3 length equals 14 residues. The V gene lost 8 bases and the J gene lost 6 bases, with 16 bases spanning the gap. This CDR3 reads CASQSVGRDEKLFF. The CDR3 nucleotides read TGCGCCAGCCAGAGTGTAGGGAGGGATGAAAAACTGTTTTTT.

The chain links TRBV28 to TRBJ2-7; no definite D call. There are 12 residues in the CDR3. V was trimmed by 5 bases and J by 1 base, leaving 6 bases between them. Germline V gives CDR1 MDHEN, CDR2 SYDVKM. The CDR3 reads CASSLTSYEQYF. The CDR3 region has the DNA TGTGCCAGCAGTCTGACATCCTACGAGCAGTACTTC.

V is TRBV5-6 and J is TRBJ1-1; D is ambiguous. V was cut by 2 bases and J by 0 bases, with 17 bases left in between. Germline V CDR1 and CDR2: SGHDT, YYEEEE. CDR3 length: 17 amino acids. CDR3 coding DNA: TGTGCCAGCAGCTTTAGGAGGACGGGCCCCATGAACACTGAAGCTTTCTTT. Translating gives CASSFRRTGPMNTEAFF.

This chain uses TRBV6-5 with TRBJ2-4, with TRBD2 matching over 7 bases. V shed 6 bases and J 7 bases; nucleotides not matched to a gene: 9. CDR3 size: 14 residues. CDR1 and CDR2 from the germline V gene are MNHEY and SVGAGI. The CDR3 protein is CASSETHGGNIQYF. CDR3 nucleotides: TGTGCCAGCAGCGAGACCCACGGGGGGAACATTCAGTACTTC.

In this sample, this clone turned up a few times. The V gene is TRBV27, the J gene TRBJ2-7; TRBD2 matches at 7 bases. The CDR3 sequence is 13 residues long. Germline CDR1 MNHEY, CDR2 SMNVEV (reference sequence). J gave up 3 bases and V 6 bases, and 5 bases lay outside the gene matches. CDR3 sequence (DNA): TGTGCCAGCAGGAGCGGGGACCACTACGAGCAGTACTTC. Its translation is CASRSGDHYEQYF.

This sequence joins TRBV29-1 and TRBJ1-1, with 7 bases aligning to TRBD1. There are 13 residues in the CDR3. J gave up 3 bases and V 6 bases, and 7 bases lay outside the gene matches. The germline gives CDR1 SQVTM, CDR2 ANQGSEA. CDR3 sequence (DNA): TGCAGCGTCAGACAGGGTAGGTACACTGAAGCTTTCTTT. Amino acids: CSVRQGRYTEAFF.

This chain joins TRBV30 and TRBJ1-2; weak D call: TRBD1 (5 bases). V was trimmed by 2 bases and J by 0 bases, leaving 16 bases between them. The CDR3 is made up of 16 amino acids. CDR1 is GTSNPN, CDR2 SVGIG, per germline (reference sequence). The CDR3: CAWSTRGGLSNYGYTF. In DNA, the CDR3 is TGTGCCTGGAGTACCCGGGGGGGACTATCTAACTATGGCTACACCTTC.

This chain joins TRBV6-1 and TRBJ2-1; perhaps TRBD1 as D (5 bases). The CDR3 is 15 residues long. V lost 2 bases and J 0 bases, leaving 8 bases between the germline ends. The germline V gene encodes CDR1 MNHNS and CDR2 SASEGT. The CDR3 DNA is TGTGCCAGCAGTGAAAGGGGTAGCTCCTACAATGAGCAGTTCTTC. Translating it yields CASSERGSSYNEQFF.

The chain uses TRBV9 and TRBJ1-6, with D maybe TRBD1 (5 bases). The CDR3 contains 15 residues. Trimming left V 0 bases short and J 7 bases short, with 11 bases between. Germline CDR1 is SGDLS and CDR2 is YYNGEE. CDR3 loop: CASSVVDTGNSPLHF. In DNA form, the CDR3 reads TGTGCCAGCAGCGTAGTGGACACAGGAAATTCACCCCTCCACTTT.

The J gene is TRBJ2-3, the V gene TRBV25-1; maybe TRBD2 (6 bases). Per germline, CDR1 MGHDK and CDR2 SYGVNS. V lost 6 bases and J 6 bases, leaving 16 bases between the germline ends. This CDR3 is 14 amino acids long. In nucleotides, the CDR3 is TGTGCCAGCAGCGCCCTTATTCGGGGGGATACGCAGTATTTT. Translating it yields CASSALIRGDTQYF.

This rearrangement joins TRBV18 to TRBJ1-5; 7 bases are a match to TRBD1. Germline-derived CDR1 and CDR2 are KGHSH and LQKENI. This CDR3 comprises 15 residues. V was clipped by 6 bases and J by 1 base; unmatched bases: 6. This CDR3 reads CASSPGGESNQPQHF. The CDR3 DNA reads TGTGCCAGCTCCCCAGGGGGTGAGAGCAATCAGCCCCAGCATTTT.

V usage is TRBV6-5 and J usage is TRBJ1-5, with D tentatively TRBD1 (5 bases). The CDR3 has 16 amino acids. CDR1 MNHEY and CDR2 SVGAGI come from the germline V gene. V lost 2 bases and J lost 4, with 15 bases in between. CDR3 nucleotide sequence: TGTGCCAGCAGTTACGGAGGGACGGTGGATAATCAGCCCCAGCATTTT. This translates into CASSYGGTVDNQPQHF.

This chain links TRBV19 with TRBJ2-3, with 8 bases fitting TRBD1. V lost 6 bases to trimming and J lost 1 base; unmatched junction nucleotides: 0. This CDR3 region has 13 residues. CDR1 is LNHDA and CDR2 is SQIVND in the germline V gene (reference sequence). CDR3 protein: CASRQGGTDTQYF. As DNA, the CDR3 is TGTGCCAGTAGACAGGGGGGCACAGATACGCAGTATTTT.

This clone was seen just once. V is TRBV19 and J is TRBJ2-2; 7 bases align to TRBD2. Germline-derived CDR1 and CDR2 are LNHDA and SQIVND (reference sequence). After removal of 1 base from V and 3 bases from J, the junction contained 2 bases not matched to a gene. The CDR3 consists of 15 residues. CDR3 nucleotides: TGTGCCAGTAGTATAGGAAGCGGGGACACCGGGGAGCTGTTTTTT. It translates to CASSIGSGDTGELFF. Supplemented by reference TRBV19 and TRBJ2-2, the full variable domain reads DGGITQSPKYLFRKEGQNVTLSCEQNLNHDAMYWYRQDPGQGLRLIYYSQIVNDFQKGDIAEGYSVSREKKESFPLTVTSAQKNPTAFYLCASSIGSGDTGELFFGEGSRLTVL.